This T cell receptor (beta chain) originates from a study of TIL therapy for anti-PD-1-resistant metastatic lung cancer. Whole-study context: Patients had a median age of about 55 years (range about 35-80). Most patients had lung adenocarcinoma; a few tumors were EGFR-mutant, two ALK-rearranged; half smoked currently or formerly.

The libraries were made with immunoSEQ v3. Measured with immunoSEQ multiplex PCR; TCRdb has only the in-frame clones, and not every one. This table has approximately 20,000 clones, roughly 85% appearing once. J was trimmed by 4 bases and V by 5 bases; bases with no gene match: 4. The CDR3 loop spans 14 amino acids. Looked up from germline, CDR1 is SGHTA and CDR2 is FQGTGA. Noted time point: pre-treatment sample, taken before nivolumab and TIL therapy. Sample: blood, taken at baseline. This rearrangement joins TRBV7-3 to TRBJ2-2; 7 bases are a match to TRBD2. The source is a person between 25 and 79 years old with non-small cell lung cancer. CDR3 residues: CASSLGLSTGELFF. As DNA, the CDR3 is TGTGCCAGCAGCCTGGGACTATCCACCGGGGAGCTGTTTTTT.